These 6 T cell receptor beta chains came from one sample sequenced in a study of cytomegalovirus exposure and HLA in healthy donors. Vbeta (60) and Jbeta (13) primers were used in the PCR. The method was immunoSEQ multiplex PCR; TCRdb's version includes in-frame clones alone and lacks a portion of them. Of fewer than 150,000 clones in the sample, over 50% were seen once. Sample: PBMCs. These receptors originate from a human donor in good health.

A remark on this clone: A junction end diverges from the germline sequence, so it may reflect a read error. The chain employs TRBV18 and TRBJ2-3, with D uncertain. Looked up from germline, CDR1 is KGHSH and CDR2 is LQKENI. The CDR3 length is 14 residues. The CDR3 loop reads CASSFQAGTDAQYF. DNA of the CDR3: TGTGCCAGCTCTTTCCAAGCTGGCACAGATGCGCAGTATTTT.

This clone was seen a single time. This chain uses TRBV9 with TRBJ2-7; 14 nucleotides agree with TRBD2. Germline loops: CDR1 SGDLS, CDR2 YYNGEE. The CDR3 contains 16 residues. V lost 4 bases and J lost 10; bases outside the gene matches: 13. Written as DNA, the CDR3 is TGTGCCAGCAGCCCCCCGGGACTAGCGGGAGAGCCAACCCAGTACTTC. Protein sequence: CASSPPGLAGEPTQYF.

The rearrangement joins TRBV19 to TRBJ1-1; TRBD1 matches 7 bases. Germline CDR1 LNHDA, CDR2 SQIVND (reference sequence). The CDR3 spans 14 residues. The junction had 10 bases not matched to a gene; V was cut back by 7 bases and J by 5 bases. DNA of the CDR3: TGTGCCAGTAAACCGAAGGGGGCTTGGACTGAAGCTTTCTTT. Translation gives CASKPKGAWTEAFF. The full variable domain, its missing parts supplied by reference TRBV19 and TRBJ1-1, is DGGITQSPKYLFRKEGQNVTLSCEQNLNHDAMYWYRQDPGQGLRLIYYSQIVNDFQKGDIAEGYSVSREKKESFPLTVTSAQKNPTAFYLCASKPKGAWTEAFFGQGTRLTVV.

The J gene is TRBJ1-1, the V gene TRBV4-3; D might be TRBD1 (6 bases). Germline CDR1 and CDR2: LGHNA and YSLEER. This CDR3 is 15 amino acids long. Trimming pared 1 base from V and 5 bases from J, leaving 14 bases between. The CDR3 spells CASSQVDRPWTEAFF. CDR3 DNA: TGCGCCAGCAGCCAAGTGGACAGACCCTGGACTGAAGCTTTCTTT.

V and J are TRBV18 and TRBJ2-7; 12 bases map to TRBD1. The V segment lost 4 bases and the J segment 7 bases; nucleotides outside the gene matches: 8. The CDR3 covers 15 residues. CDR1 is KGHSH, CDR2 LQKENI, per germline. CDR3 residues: CASSRGGQGAKEQYF. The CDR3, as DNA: TGTGCCAGCTCACGTGGGGGACAGGGGGCGAAAGAGCAGTACTTC.

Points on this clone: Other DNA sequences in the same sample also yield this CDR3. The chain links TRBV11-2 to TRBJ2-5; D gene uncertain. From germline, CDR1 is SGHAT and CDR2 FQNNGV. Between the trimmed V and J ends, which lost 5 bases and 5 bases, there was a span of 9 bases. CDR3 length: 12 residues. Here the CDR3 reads CASSVSVETQYF. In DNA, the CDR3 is TGTGCCAGCAGCGTCAGTGTTGAGACCCAGTACTTC.